Sequencing of this T cell receptor (beta chain) was carried out in a study of PD-1 blockade in classical Hodgkin lymphoma. Looking at the study overall: Nivolumab 3 mg/kg was given intravenously every 2 weeks. General study results and limits: Any patient who commenced nivolumab under 1 year after ASCT was excluded. As was reported, newly diagnosed patients showed lower baseline TCR diversity than healthy donors did.

Produced via immunoSEQ multiplex PCR; TCRdb's table is partial and in-frame only. There are just under 20,000 clones in the sample; more than 65% occur only once, and roughly 22% lies in the top ten. Sample time point: cycle 4 day 1 (C4D1), after more than 5 weeks of nivolumab. Autologous stem cell transplantation was followed by relapse in every patient, and brentuximab vedotin exposure varied. About this clone itself: Its antigen is undetermined.

Germline lookup yields CDR1 SGHTS and CDR2 YDEGEE. Trimming stripped 1 base from V and 1 base from J, with 3 bases between. The CDR3 has 13 residues. The TCR was taken from a human donor with classical Hodgkin lymphoma. The chain uses TRBV5-8 and TRBJ2-1; D is unresolved. The sample in question was peripheral blood mononuclear cells (PBMCs), obtained before the fourth cycle of nivolumab. CDR3 bases: TGTGCCAGCAGCTTGATATCCTACAATGAGCAGTTCTTC. Translation gives CASSLISYNEQFF.